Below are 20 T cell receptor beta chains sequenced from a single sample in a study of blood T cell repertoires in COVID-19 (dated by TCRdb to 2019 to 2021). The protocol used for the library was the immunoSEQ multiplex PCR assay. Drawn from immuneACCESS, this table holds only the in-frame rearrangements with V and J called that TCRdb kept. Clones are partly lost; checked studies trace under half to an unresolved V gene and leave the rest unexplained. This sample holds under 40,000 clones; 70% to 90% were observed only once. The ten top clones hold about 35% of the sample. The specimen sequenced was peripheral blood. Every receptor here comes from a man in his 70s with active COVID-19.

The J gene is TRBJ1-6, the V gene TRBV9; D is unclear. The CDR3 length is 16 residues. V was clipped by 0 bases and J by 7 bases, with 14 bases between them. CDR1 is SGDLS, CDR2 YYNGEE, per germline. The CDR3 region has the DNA TGTGCCAGCAGCGTAGGGTTCTCGGGAGGGAATTCACCCCTCCACTTT. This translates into CASSVGFSGGNSPLHF.

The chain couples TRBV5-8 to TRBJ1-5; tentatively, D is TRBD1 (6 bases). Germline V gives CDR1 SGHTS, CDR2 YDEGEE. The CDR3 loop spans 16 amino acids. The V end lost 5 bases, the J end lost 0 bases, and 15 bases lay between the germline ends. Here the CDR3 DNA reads TGTGCCAGCAGATACGATCAGGGGAATAGCAATCAGCCCCAGCATTTT. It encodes CASRYDQGNSNQPQHF.

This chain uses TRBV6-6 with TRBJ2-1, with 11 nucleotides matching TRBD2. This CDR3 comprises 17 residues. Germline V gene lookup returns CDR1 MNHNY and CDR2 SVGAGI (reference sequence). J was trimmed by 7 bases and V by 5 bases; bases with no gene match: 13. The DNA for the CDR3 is TGTGCCAGCAGTCCCTCTAGCGGGAGGAGGGTTGGGAATGAGCAGTTCTTC. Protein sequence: CASSPSSGRRVGNEQFF.

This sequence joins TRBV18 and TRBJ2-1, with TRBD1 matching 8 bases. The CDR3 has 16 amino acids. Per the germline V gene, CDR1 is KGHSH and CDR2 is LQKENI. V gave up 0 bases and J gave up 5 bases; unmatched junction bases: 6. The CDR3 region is CASSPPKGTGHNEQFF. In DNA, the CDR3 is TGTGCCAGCTCACCACCGAAAGGGACAGGACACAATGAGCAGTTCTTC.

CDR3 bases: TGTGCCAGCAGCTTAGGCGAGGTTCTACAGCCCCAGCATTTT. The encoded protein is CASSLGEVLQPQHF. The genes are TRBV13 and TRBJ1-5; D unresolved. This CDR3 contains 14 residues. V lost 0 bases and J 7 bases, leaving 10 bases between the germline ends. Germline assignment: CDR1 PRHDT and CDR2 FYEKMQ (reference sequence).

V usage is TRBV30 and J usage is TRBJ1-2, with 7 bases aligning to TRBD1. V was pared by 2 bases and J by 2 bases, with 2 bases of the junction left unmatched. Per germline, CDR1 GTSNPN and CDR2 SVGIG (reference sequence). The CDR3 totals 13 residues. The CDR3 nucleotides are TGTGCCTGGAGTTTGGGACAGAACTATGGCTACACCTTC. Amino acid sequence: CAWSLGQNYGYTF.

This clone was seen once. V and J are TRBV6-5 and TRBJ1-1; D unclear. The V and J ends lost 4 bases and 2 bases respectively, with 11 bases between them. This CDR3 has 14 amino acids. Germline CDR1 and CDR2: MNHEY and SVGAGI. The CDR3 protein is CASSSHRANTEAFF. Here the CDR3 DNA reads TGTGCCAGCAGTTCACACAGAGCAAACACTGAAGCTTTCTTT.

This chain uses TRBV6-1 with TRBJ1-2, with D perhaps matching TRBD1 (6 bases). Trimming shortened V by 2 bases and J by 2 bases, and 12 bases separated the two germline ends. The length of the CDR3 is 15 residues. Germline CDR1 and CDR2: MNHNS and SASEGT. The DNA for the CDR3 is TGTGCCAGCAGTGAACTATGGCAGGGGAACTATGGCTACACCTTC. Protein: CASSELWQGNYGYTF.

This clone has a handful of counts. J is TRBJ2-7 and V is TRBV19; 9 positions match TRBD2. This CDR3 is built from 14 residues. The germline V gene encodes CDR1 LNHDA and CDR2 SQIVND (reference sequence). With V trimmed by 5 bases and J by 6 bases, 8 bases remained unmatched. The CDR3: CASSWASGNREQYF. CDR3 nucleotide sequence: TGTGCCAGTAGTTGGGCTAGCGGGAATCGCGAGCAGTACTTC.

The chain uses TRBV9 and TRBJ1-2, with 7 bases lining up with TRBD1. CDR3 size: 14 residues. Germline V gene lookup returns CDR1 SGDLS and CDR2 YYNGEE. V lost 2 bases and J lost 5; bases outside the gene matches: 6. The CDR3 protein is CASSVPGQSYGYTF. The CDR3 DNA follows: TGTGCCAGCAGCGTGCCGGGACAGTCTTATGGCTACACCTTC. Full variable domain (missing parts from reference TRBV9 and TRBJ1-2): DSGVTQTPKHLITATGQRVTLRCSPRSGDLSVYWYQQSLDQGLQFLIQYYNGEERAKGNILERFSAQQFPDLHSELNLSSLELGDSALYFCASSVPGQSYGYTFGSGTRLTVV.

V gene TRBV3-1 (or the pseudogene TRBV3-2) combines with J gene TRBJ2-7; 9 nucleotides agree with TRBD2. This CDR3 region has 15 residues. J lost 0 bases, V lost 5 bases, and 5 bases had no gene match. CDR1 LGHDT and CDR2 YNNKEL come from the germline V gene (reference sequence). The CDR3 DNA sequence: TGTGCCAGCAGCGGTGGGCGGGGGGGCTCCTACGAGCAGTACTTC. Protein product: CASSGGRGGSYEQYF.

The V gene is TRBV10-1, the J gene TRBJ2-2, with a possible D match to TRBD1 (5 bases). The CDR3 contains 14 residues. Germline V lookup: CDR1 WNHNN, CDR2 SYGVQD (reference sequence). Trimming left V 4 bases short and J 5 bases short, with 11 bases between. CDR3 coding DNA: TGCGCCAGCAGTGGCAGGGTGATTACCGGGGAGCTGTTTTTT. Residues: CASSGRVITGELFF.

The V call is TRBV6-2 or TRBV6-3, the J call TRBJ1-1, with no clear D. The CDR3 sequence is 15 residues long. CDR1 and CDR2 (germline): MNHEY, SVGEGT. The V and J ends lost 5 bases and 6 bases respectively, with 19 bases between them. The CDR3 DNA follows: TGTGCCAGCAGTCCCCGGACGGGGATGATCCCTGAAGCTTTCTTT. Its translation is CASSPRTGMIPEAFF.

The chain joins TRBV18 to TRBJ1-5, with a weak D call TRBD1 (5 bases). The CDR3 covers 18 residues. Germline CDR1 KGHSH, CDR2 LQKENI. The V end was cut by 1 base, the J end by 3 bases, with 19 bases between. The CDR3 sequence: CASSPLSRAGGSNQPQHF. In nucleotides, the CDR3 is TGTGCCAGCTCACCACTAAGCCGAGCGGGGGGTTCCAATCAGCCCCAGCATTTT.

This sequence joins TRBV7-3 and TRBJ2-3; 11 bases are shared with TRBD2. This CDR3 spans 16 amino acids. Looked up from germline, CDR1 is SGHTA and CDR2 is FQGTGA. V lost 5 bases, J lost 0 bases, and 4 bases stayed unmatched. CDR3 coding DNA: TGTGCCAGCAGCGAAGGGACTAGCGGAAGCACAGATACGCAGTATTTT. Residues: CASSEGTSGSTDTQYF.

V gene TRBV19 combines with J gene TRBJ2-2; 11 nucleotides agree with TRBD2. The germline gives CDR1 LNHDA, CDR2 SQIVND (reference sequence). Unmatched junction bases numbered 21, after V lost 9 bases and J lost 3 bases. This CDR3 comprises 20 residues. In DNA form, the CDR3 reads TGTGCCAGGCTAGATTGGGTAGCGGGAGGGCCCCTAGCGGACACCGGGGAGCTGTTTTTT. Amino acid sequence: CARLDWVAGGPLADTGELFF.

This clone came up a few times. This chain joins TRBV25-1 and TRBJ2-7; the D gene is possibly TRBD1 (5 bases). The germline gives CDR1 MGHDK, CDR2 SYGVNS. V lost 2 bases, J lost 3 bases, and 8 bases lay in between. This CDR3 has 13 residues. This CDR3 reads CASSEVTDYEQYF. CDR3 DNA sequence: TGTGCCAGCAGTGAAGTGACAGACTACGAGCAGTACTTC.

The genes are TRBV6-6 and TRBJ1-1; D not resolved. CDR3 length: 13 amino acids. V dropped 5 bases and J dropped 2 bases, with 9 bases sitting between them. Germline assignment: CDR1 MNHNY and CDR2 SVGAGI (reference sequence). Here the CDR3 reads CASSHTANTEAFF. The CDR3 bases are TGTGCCAGCAGTCACACAGCTAACACTGAAGCTTTCTTT.

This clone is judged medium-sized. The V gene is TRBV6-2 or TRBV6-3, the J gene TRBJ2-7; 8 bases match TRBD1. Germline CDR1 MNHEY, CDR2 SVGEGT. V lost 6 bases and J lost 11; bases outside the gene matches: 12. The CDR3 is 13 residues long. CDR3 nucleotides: TGTGCCAGCAGCGACAGGGGCGGAGGAGAGAAGTACTTC. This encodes CASSDRGGGEKYF.

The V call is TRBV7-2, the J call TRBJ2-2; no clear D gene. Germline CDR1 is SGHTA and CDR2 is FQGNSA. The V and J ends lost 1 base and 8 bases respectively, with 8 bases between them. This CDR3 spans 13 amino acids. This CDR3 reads CASSLGRRGELFF. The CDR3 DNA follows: TGTGCCAGCAGCTTAGGTCGGCGGGGGGAGCTGTTTTTT.